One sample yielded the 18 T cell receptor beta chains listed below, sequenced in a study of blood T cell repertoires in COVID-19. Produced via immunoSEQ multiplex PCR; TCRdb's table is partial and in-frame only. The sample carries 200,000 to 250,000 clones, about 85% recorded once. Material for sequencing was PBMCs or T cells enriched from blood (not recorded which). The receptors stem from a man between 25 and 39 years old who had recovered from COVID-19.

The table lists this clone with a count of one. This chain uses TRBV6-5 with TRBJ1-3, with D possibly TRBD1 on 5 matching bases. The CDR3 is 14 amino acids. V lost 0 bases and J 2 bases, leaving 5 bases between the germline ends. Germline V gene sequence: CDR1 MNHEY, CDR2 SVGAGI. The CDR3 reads CASSYSTAGNTIYF. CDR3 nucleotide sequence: TGTGCCAGCAGTTACTCGACAGCTGGAAACACCATATATTTT.

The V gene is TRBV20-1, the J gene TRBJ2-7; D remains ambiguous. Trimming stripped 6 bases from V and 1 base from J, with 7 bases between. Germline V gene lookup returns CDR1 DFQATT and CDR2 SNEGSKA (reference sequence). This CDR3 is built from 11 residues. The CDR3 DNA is TGCAGTGCCGTAAATTCCTACGAGCAGTACTTC. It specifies CSAVNSYEQYF.

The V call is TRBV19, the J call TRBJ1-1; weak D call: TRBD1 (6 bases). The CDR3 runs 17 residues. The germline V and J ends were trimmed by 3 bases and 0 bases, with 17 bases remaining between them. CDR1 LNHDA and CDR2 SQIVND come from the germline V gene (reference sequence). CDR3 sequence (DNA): TGTGCCAGTAGTATCAGGGGCCGGGTCAACATGAACACTGAAGCTTTCTTT. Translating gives CASSIRGRVNMNTEAFF. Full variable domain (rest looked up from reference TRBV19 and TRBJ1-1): DGGITQSPKYLFRKEGQNVTLSCEQNLNHDAMYWYRQDPGQGLRLIYYSQIVNDFQKGDIAEGYSVSREKKESFPLTVTSAQKNPTAFYLCASSIRGRVNMNTEAFFGQGTRLTVV.

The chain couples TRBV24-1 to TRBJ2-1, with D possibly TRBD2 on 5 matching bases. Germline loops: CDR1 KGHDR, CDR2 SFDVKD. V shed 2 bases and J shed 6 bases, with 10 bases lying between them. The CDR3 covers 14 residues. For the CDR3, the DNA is TGTGCCACCAGTGATTATGAAGCGGCCAATGAGCAGTTCTTC. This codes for CATSDYEAANEQFF.

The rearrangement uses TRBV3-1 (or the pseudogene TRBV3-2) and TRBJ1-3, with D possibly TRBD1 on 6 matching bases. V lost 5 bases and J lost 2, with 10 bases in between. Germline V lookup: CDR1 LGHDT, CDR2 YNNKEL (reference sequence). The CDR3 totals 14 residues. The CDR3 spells CASSVSGAGNTIYF. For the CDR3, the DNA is TGTGCCAGCAGCGTTTCAGGGGCTGGAAACACCATATATTTT.

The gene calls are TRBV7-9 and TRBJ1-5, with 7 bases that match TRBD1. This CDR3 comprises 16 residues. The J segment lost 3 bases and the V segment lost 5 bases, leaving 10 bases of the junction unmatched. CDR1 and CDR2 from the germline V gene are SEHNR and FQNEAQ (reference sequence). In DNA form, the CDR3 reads TGTGCCAGCAGCCCCGGTGACAGGGTAGACAATCAGCCCCAGCATTTT. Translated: CASSPGDRVDNQPQHF. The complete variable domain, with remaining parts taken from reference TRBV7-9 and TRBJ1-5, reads DTGVSQNPRHKITKRGQNVTFRCDPISEHNRLYWYRQTLGQGPEFLTYFQNEAQLEKSRLLSDRFSAERPKGSFSTLEIQRTEQGDSAMYLCASSPGDRVDNQPQHFGDGTRLSIL.

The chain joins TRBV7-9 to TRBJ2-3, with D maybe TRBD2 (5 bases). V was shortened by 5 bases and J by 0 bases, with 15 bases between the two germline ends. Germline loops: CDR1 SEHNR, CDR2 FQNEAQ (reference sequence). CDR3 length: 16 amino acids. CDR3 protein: CASSGFGISSTDTQYF. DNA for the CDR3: TGTGCCAGCAGCGGCTTCGGGATTTCCAGCACAGATACGCAGTATTTT.

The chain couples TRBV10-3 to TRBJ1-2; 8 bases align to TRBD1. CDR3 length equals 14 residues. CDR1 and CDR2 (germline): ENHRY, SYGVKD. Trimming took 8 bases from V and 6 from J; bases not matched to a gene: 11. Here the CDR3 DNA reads TGTGCCATCCGGGCAGGGGGCTTATTAGATGGCTACACCTTC. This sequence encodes CAIRAGGLLDGYTF.

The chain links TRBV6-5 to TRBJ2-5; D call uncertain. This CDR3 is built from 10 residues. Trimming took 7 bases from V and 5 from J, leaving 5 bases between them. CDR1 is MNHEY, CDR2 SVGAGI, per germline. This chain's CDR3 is CASKEETQYF. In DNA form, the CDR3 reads TGTGCCAGCAAGGAGGAGACCCAGTACTTC.

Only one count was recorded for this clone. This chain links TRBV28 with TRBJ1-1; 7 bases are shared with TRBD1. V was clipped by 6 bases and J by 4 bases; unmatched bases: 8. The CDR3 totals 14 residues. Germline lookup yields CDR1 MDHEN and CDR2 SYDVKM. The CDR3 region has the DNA TGTGCCAGCAGCGGTACAGGGGCGGGCACTGAAGCTTTCTTT. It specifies CASSGTGAGTEAFF.

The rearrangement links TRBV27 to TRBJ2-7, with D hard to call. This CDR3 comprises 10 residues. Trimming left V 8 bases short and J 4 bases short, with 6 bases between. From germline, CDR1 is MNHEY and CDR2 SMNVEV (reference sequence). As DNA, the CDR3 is TGTGCCAGCGTCTCTTACGAGCAGTACTTC. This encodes CASVSYEQYF.

CDR3 nucleotides: TGTGCCAGCAGCCTTAGGGACAGTGAAAAACTGTTTTTT. This gives the protein CASSLRDSEKLFF. The J gene is TRBJ1-4, the V gene TRBV9; 7 nucleotides match TRBD1. The CDR3 consists of 13 residues. Germline assignment: CDR1 SGDLS and CDR2 YYNGEE. Trimming cost V 4 bases and J 7 bases; bases outside gene matches: 4.

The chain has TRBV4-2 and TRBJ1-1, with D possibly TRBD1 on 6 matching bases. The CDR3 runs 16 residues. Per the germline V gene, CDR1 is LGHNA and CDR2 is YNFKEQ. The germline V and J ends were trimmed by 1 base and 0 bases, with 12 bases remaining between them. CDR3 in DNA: TGTGCCAGCAGCCAAGGTCCAGGGGTTCTGAACACTGAAGCTTTCTTT. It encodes CASSQGPGVLNTEAFF.

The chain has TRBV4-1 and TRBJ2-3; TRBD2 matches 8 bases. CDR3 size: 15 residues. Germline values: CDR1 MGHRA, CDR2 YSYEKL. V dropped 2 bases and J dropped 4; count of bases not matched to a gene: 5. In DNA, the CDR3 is TGCGCCAGCAGCCAATTCGGGGGGGGCTCAGATACGCAGTATTTT. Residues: CASSQFGGGSDTQYF.

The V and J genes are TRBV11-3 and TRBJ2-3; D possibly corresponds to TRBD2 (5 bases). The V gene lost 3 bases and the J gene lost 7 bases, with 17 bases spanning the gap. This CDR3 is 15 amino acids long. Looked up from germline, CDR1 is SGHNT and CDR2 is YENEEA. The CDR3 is CASSFGGDLIHTQYF. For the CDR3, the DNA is TGTGCCAGCAGCTTTGGAGGAGACCTCATACATACGCAGTATTTT.

CDR3: CASSRGGYSNQPQHF. DNA of the CDR3: TGTGCCAGCAGTAGGGGGGGCTATAGCAATCAGCCCCAGCATTTT. This chain uses TRBV28 with TRBJ1-5, with D possibly matching TRBD1 (6 bases). Germline CDR1 MDHEN, CDR2 SYDVKM. CDR3 length: 15 residues. V lost 5 bases, J lost 0 bases, and 11 bases lay in between.

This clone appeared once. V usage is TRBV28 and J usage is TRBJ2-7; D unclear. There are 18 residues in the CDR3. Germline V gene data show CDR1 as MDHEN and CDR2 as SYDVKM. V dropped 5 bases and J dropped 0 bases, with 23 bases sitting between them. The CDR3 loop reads CASSAPGPIPLDSYEQYF. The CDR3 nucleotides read TGTGCCAGCAGTGCACCGGGTCCCATCCCATTAGACTCCTACGAGCAGTACTTC.

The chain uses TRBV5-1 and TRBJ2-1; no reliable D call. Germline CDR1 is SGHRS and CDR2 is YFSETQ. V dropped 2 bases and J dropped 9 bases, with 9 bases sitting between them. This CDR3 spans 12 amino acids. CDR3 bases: TGCGCCAGCAGCTTCTCTGGGCGTGAGCAGTTCTTC. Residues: CASSFSGREQFF.